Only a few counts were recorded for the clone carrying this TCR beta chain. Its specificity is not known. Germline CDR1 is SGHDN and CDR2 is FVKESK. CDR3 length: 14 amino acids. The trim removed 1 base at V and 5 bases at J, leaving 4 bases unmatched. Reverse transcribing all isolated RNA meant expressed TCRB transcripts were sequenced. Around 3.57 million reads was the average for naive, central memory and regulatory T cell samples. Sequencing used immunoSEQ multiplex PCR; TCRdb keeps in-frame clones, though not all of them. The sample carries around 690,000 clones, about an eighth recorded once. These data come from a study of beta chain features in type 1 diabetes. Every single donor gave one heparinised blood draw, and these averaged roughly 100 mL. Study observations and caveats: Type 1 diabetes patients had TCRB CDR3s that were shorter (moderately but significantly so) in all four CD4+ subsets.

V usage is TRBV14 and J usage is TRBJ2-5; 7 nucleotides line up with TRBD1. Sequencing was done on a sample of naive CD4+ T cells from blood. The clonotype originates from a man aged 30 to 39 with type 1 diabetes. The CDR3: CASSQGQGSETQYF. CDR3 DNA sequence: TGTGCCAGCAGCCAAGGACAGGGATCTGAGACCCAGTACTTC.